Below are 25 T cell receptor beta chains sequenced from a single sample in a study of T cells in Graves' hyperthyroidism and ophthalmopathy. Amplified TCR beta CDR3 regions derived from RNA transcripts. HTBI primers drove first-round RT-PCR of the TCR CDR3. TCRdb passed the multiplex PCR reads through MiXCR, listing each CDR3 protein once. The repertoire holds about 320,000 distinct CDR3 sequences, with approximately 15% as singletons. The sample consisted of blood. The source of these receptors is a man aged 25-45 years with Graves' hyperthyroidism.

The V gene is TRBV28, the J gene TRBJ2-7; 8 bases fit TRBD2. The germline V gene encodes CDR1 MDHEN and CDR2 SYDVKM. V trimming: 8 bases; J trimming: 3 bases; junction bases outside the gene matches: 12. CDR3 length: 15 amino acids. The CDR3 reads CASSGGLGQSYEQYF. The CDR3 DNA reads TGTGCCAGCTCGGGGGGGTTAGGACAGAGCTACGAGCAGTACTTC.

At least ten counts were recorded for this clonotype. The chain combines TRBV20-1 with TRBJ2-1, with 13 bases aligning to TRBD2. CDR1 and CDR2 (germline): DFQATT, SNEGSKA (reference sequence). The CDR3 contains 15 residues. With V trimmed by 3 bases and J by 6 bases, 5 bases remained unmatched. The CDR3 nucleotides read TGCAGTGCTAGGACGGGACTAGCGGGACCCAATGAGCAGTTCTTC. Protein sequence: CSARTGLAGPNEQFF.

This clonotype was seen many times. The chain combines TRBV5-5 with TRBJ2-7; D is ambiguous. V was pared by 4 bases and J by 5 bases, with 13 bases between. Germline CDR1 SGHKS, CDR2 YYEKEE (reference sequence). The CDR3 loop spans 13 amino acids. This chain's CDR3 is CASSLWSHNEQYF. The CDR3 DNA reads as TGTGCCAGCAGCCTTTGGTCTCACAACGAGCAGTACTTC.

The chain employs TRBV20-1 and TRBJ2-3; possible D gene TRBD1, 6 bases. Germline V gives CDR1 DFQATT, CDR2 SNEGSKA (reference sequence). The CDR3 spans 13 residues. V dropped 6 bases and J dropped 6 bases, with 16 bases sitting between them. The CDR3 DNA is TGCAGTGCCAAACCTCCTGGGGGCGATACGCAGTATTTT. It yields the protein CSAKPPGGDTQYF.

This clonotype occurred many times. This chain uses TRBV5-1 with TRBJ2-7; D is ambiguous. This CDR3 is built from 13 residues. Germline V gene sequence: CDR1 SGHRS, CDR2 YFSETQ. Between the trimmed V and J ends, which lost 0 bases and 2 bases, there was a span of 6 bases. The CDR3, as DNA: TGCGCCAGCAGCTTGGTTTCGGCCTACGAGCAGTACTTC. It specifies CASSLVSAYEQYF.

As to this clonotype: This is likely a read error, given that the CDR3 carries no conserved phenylalanine or tryptophan at its end. The chain employs TRBV12-3 or TRBV12-4 and TRBJ2-5; D is uncertain. V was clipped by 3 bases and J by 2 bases, with 7 bases between them. This CDR3 is built from 13 residues. The CDR3 loop reads CASSFYLQETQYL. Here the CDR3 DNA reads TGTGCCAGCAGTTTTTACCTACAAGAGACCCAGTACTTA.

This clonotype occurred a few times. This rearrangement joins TRBV15 to TRBJ1-4; D unclear. CDR1 is LNHNV and CDR2 is YYDKDF in the germline V gene (reference sequence). The CDR3 is made up of 14 amino acids. Trimming pared 5 bases from V and 8 bases from J, leaving 15 bases between. The CDR3 here is CATSVGDDYEKLFF. CDR3 nucleotides: TGTGCCACCAGCGTGGGCGACGATTACGAAAAACTGTTTTTT. The variable domain in full, completed from reference TRBV15 and TRBJ1-4, reads DAMVIQNPRYQVTQFGKPVTLSCSQTLNHNVMYWYQQKSSQAPKLLFHYYDKDFNNEADTPDNFQSRRPNTSFCFLDIRSPGLGDTAMYLCATSVGDDYEKLFFGSGTQLSVL.

At least ten counts were recorded for this clonotype. V and J are TRBV5-1 and TRBJ2-1, with D possibly being TRBD2 (6 bases). This CDR3 has 16 residues. Deletions cut 4 bases from V and 6 bases from J, with 20 bases between. The germline CDR1 and CDR2 sequences are SGHRS and YFSETQ. This chain's CDR3 is CASSTWDLHWGNEQFF. The CDR3 coding sequence is TGCGCCAGCAGCACCTGGGACTTGCATTGGGGCAATGAGCAGTTCTTC.

V and J are TRBV29-1 and TRBJ2-2; 7 bases map to TRBD1. Trimming took 4 bases from V and 4 from J; bases not matched to a gene: 6. Looked up from germline, CDR1 is SQVTM and CDR2 is ANQGSEA. The CDR3 extends over 14 amino acids. For the CDR3, the DNA is TGCAGCGTTGGCCAAGGGACAGCCACCGGGGAGCTGTTTTTT. This translates into CSVGQGTATGELFF.

The table lists this clonotype with many counts. This sequence joins TRBV5-1 and TRBJ2-1, with 15 bases aligning to TRBD2. The trim removed 4 bases at V and 7 bases at J, leaving 15 bases unmatched. Germline V gene sequence: CDR1 SGHRS, CDR2 YFSETQ. The CDR3 runs to 19 residues. CDR3 sequence: CASSPIGLAGGPVYNEQFF. CDR3 DNA: TGCGCCAGCAGCCCGATCGGACTAGCGGGAGGGCCAGTTTATAATGAGCAGTTCTTC.

This clonotype has only a few counts. The chain employs TRBV5-6 and TRBJ2-2; D ambiguous. CDR1 and CDR2 (germline): SGHDT, YYEEEE. Deletions cut 1 base from V and 1 base from J, with 5 bases between. The CDR3 spans 14 residues. The CDR3 loop reads CASSLSWNTGELFF. The CDR3 DNA follows: TGTGCCAGCAGCTTGAGTTGGAACACCGGGGAGCTGTTTTTT.

The chain recombines TRBV20-1 with TRBJ2-1; D not resolved. V lost 7 bases to trimming and J lost 6 bases, with 13 bases between them. In germline, CDR1 is DFQATT, CDR2 SNEGSKA (reference sequence). The CDR3 covers 12 residues. The CDR3 here is CSVGSHANEQFF. The CDR3 nucleotides read TGCAGTGTAGGGTCGCACGCCAATGAGCAGTTCTTC.

The chain couples TRBV14 to TRBJ1-1; no firm D call. Trimming removed 4 bases at V and 5 bases at J, with 14 bases between. This CDR3 is built from 14 residues. The V gene's germline CDR1 is SGHDN and CDR2 FVKESK. The CDR3 here is CASSLLWRETEAFF. In nucleotides, the CDR3 is TGTGCCAGCAGCCTCCTATGGCGGGAAACTGAAGCTTTCTTT.

A note on this clonotype: A clone one base away is much larger, so this may be a read error. V and J are TRBV20-1 and TRBJ1-1; D gene uncertain. The CDR3 consists of 13 residues. CDR1 and CDR2 (germline): DFQATT, SNEGSKA (reference sequence). V lost 2 bases and J 0 bases, leaving 7 bases between the germline ends. The CDR3 is CSARSAVNTEAFF. The CDR3 region has the DNA TGCAGTGCTAGATCGGCAGTGAACACTGAAGCTTTCTTT.

A word on this clonotype: At one end the junction does not follow the germline gene, possibly because of a read error. This chain joins TRBV10-3 and TRBJ2-5; D may match TRBD1 or TRBD2 (5 bases each). Germline assignment: CDR1 ENHRY and CDR2 SYGVKD. The CDR3 covers 12 residues. The chain's CDR3 is CAIRRDQETQYF. The CDR3 DNA follows: TGTGCCATCAGGAGGGACCAAGAGACTCAGTACTTC.

This chain joins TRBV14 and TRBJ1-4, with D unclear. V lost 0 bases, J lost 3 bases, and 14 bases lay in between. Germline V gene sequence: CDR1 SGHDN, CDR2 FVKESK. This CDR3 region has 17 residues. The CDR3 nucleotides read TGTGCCAGCAGCCAAGATTGGCCACCTGGGGCTAATGAAAAACTGTTTTTT. Amino acid sequence: CASSQDWPPGANEKLFF.

The chain couples TRBV20-1 to TRBJ2-3; D may be TRBD1 or TRBD2 (6 bases each). From germline, CDR1 is DFQATT and CDR2 SNEGSKA (reference sequence). There are 13 residues in the CDR3. The V end lost 6 bases, the J end lost 9 bases, and 19 bases lay between the germline ends. CDR3: CSAIMGGPRTQYF. CDR3 coding DNA: TGCAGTGCCATTATGGGGGGCCCACGCACGCAGTATTTT.

This clonotype was seen many times. The CDR3 DNA follows: TGTGCCACCAGCAGAGCAACAGCCCTCAACTATGGCTACACCTTC. This sequence encodes CATSRATALNYGYTF. The chain carries TRBV15 and TRBJ1-2; D remains ambiguous. Trimming stripped 1 base from V and 2 bases from J, with 11 bases between. CDR3 length equals 15 residues. Germline CDR1 LNHNV, CDR2 YYDKDF (reference sequence).

The table lists this clonotype with many counts. The chain has TRBV6-6 and TRBJ1-6, with a tentative D call TRBD1 (5 bases). Trimming took off 2 bases at V and 10 bases at J, with 15 bases between the two ends. The CDR3 covers 15 residues. The germline gives CDR1 MNHNY, CDR2 SVGAGI (reference sequence). For the CDR3, the DNA is TGTGCCAGCAGTTACCAAGGCCAGGGAAAGTCACCCCTCCACTTT. Translation gives CASSYQGQGKSPLHF.

The rearrangement joins TRBV7-9 to TRBJ2-7; no firm D call. V lost 3 bases and J lost 4, with 22 bases in between. The CDR3 length is 17 residues. The germline V gene has CDR1 SEHNR and CDR2 FQNEAQ (reference sequence). The CDR3 DNA reads TGTGCCAGCAGCTTCGGAAGTCTCAACGGAGAGAGTTACGAGCAGTACTTC. This gives the protein CASSFGSLNGESYEQYF.

About this clonotype: At one boundary the junction diverges from the germline segment, which might be a read error. The rearrangement uses TRBV5-1 and TRBJ2-7; D is unresolved. Germline CDR1 and CDR2: SGHRS and YFSETQ. The CDR3 length is 15 residues. CDR3 DNA: TGCGCCAACAGCAGGAAGGACCCCCGCCCGTACGAGCAGTACTTC. Translated, it gives CANSRKDPRPYEQYF.

This clonotype has ten or more counts. The CDR3 loop reads CASSFTTLAPQHF. The CDR3 DNA sequence: TGTGCCAGCAGCTTCACGACCCTTGCGCCCCAGCATTTT. This chain connects TRBV7-2 to TRBJ1-5, with unresolved D. From germline, CDR1 is SGHTA and CDR2 FQGNSA. Trimming removed 3 bases from V and 9 bases from J, with 12 bases in between. The CDR3 runs 13 residues. Filled out from reference TRBV7-2 and TRBJ1-5, the complete variable domain reads GAGVSQSPSNKVTEKGKDVELRCDPISGHTALYWYRQSLGQGLEFLIYFQGNSAPDKSGLPSDRFSAERTGGSVSTLTIQRTQQEDSAVYLCASSFTTLAPQHFGDGTRLSIL.

This rearrangement joins TRBV29-1 to TRBJ1-5, with D uncertain. CDR1 SQVTM and CDR2 ANQGSEA come from the germline V gene. The V gene lost 6 bases and the J gene lost 1 base, with 16 bases spanning the gap. The CDR3 has 15 amino acids. The CDR3 DNA sequence: TGCAGCGTACGGACCGCCCCAGGAAGCAATCAGCCCCAGCATTTT. Translated, it gives CSVRTAPGSNQPQHF.

This clonotype was recorded many times. The chain joins TRBV28 to TRBJ2-5, with 12 bases that match TRBD1. J gave up 4 bases and V 0 bases, and 3 bases lay outside the gene matches. The germline V gene encodes CDR1 MDHEN and CDR2 SYDVKM. The CDR3 is made up of 16 amino acids. In DNA form, the CDR3 reads TGTGCCAGCAGTTTATGGGGACAGGGGGCGGGAGAGACCCAGTACTTC. Its translation: CASSLWGQGAGETQYF.

The chain uses TRBV10-3 and TRBJ2-7, with D uncertain. From germline, CDR1 is ENHRY and CDR2 SYGVKD. Trimming took 6 bases from V and 4 from J, leaving 13 bases between them. The CDR3 consists of 13 residues. The CDR3 DNA follows: TGTGCCATCAGCCCGGTGGAATCGTACGAGCAGTACTTC. It is translated as CAISPVESYEQYF.